Listed here are 27 T cell receptor beta chains from one sample, sequenced in a study of cytomegalovirus exposure and HLA in healthy donors (dated by TCRdb to the late 2010s). The library was made by the immunoSEQ multiplex PCR assay. The multiplex PCR relied on a mix of 60 forward primers for TCR Vbeta segments and 13 reverse primers for TCR Jbeta segments. As stored in TCRdb, this immuneACCESS dataset retains in-frame rearrangements with V and J assigned. A fraction of the clones does not appear; measured against another copy, unresolved V genes explain less than half of the discrepancy, and the remainder lacks a known reason. The sample contains under 200,000 clones, 75% to 90% of them found a single time. The top ten constitute 1.9% of the sample. Sequences were obtained from PBMCs. The receptors were gathered from a woman in her late teens or twenties in good health and CMV-seronegative.

The chain has TRBV9 and TRBJ1-1; no definite D call. V lost 0 bases and J 3 bases, leaving 9 bases between the germline ends. This CDR3 region has 14 residues. CDR1 SGDLS and CDR2 YYNGEE come from the germline V gene. The CDR3 DNA is TGTGCCAGCAGCGTAGACATCGGAGACACTGAAGCTTTCTTT. Its translation: CASSVDIGDTEAFF. Variable domain in full (rest from reference TRBV9 and TRBJ1-1): DSGVTQTPKHLITATGQRVTLRCSPRSGDLSVYWYQQSLDQGLQFLIQYYNGEERAKGNILERFSAQQFPDLHSELNLSSLELGDSALYFCASSVDIGDTEAFFGQGTRLTVV.

The chain recombines TRBV6-4 with TRBJ2-5; 7 bases align to TRBD1. The germline V gene encodes CDR1 MRHNA and CDR2 SNTAGT. The ends lost 8 bases at V and 4 bases at J; junction bases unmatched: 13. The CDR3 is made up of 15 amino acids. DNA for the CDR3: TGTGCCAGCCAACATAGGGACAGTGTCCCAGAGACCCAGTACTTC. This gives the protein CASQHRDSVPETQYF.

J is TRBJ1-5 and V is TRBV7-2, with D uncertain. Trimming left V 3 bases short and J 1 base short, with 10 bases between. The germline V gene has CDR1 SGHTA and CDR2 FQGNSA. This CDR3 has 15 residues. The CDR3 nucleotides are TGTGCCAGCAGCTTGATGGTTCAGAGCAATCAGCCCCAGCATTTT. As protein: CASSLMVQSNQPQHF. Looking up the rest from reference TRBV7-2 and TRBJ1-5 gives the full variable domain: GAGVSQSPSNKVTEKGKDVELRCDPISGHTALYWYRQSLGQGLEFLIYFQGNSAPDKSGLPSDRFSAERTGGSVSTLTIQRTQQEDSAVYLCASSLMVQSNQPQHFGDGTRLSIL.

The chain employs TRBV6-6 and TRBJ2-1, with 11 positions matching TRBD2. The V segment lost 2 bases and the J segment 7 bases; nucleotides outside the gene matches: 1. CDR3 size: 14 residues. The V gene's germline CDR1 is MNHNY and CDR2 SVGAGI (reference sequence). The CDR3 loop reads CASSYPSGRNEQFF. The CDR3 DNA is TGTGCCAGCAGTTACCCTAGCGGGAGGAATGAGCAGTTCTTC.

The chain employs TRBV19 and TRBJ2-3, with D perhaps matching TRBD2 (7 bases). V was shortened by 9 bases and J by 2 bases, with 15 bases between the two germline ends. In germline, CDR1 is LNHDA, CDR2 SQIVND (reference sequence). The CDR3 runs to 14 residues. This CDR3 reads CASRGGGLTDTQYF. The CDR3, as DNA: TGTGCCAGCAGAGGGGGGGGTCTCACAGATACGCAGTATTTT.

This clone was picked up one time. The rearrangement links TRBV9 to TRBJ2-1; D perhaps matches TRBD2 (5 bases). The CDR3 totals 17 residues. Germline V gene lookup returns CDR1 SGDLS and CDR2 YYNGEE. Between the trimmed V and J ends, which lost 0 bases and 2 bases, there was a span of 15 bases. CDR3 coding DNA: TGTGCCAGCAGCGTAGAAACGGATGTAGCGCCCTACAATGAGCAGTTCTTC. Protein sequence: CASSVETDVAPYNEQFF. Full variable domain (remainder filled in from reference TRBV9 and TRBJ2-1): DSGVTQTPKHLITATGQRVTLRCSPRSGDLSVYWYQQSLDQGLQFLIQYYNGEERAKGNILERFSAQQFPDLHSELNLSSLELGDSALYFCASSVETDVAPYNEQFFGPGTRLTVL.

This clone has a handful of counts. J is TRBJ1-1 and V is TRBV7-3; no firm D call. V was shortened by 2 bases and J by 11 bases, with 12 bases between the two germline ends. The germline V gene encodes CDR1 SGHTA and CDR2 FQGTGA. The CDR3 extends over 12 amino acids. CDR3 sequence: CASSLFGEEAFF. DNA of the CDR3: TGTGCCAGCAGCTTATTTGGGGAGGAGGCTTTCTTT. Full variable domain (missing parts from reference TRBV7-3 and TRBJ1-1): GAGVSQTPSNKVTEKGKYVELRCDPISGHTALYWYRQSLGQGPEFLIYFQGTGAADDSGLPNDRFFAVRPEGSVSTLKIQRTERGDSAVYLCASSLFGEEAFFGQGTRLTVV.

This chain joins TRBV6-6 and TRBJ1-4; tentatively, D is TRBD1 (6 bases). Germline V gives CDR1 MNHNY, CDR2 SVGAGI (reference sequence). V lost 5 bases and J 7 bases, leaving 14 bases between the germline ends. CDR3 length equals 14 residues. The CDR3 region is CASSRHRDTEKLFF. Written as DNA, the CDR3 is TGTGCCAGCAGTCGCCATAGGGACACTGAAAAACTGTTTTTT.

The chain links TRBV5-1 to TRBJ1-1; D uncertain. Germline values: CDR1 SGHRS, CDR2 YFSETQ. Deletions cut 2 bases from V and 3 bases from J, with 8 bases between. The CDR3 has 13 residues. The CDR3 region has the DNA TGCGCCAGCAGCTTTGTGGGAGACACTGAAGCTTTCTTT. Translation gives CASSFVGDTEAFF.

The chain uses TRBV7-3 and TRBJ2-6; D may be TRBD1 (5 bases). CDR3 length equals 18 residues. CDR1 is SGHTA, CDR2 FQGTGA, per germline. Trimming removed 5 bases from V and 1 base from J, with 18 bases in between. Written as DNA, the CDR3 is TGTGCCAGCAGCCCTTCAGGGTCTCCAGGTTCTGGGGCCAACGTCCTGACTTTC. This gives the protein CASSPSGSPGSGANVLTF. Full variable domain (missing parts from reference TRBV7-3 and TRBJ2-6): GAGVSQTPSNKVTEKGKYVELRCDPISGHTALYWYRQSLGQGPEFLIYFQGTGAADDSGLPNDRFFAVRPEGSVSTLKIQRTERGDSAVYLCASSPSGSPGSGANVLTFGAGSRLTVL.

Points on this clone: The sample carries other DNA sequences with the same CDR3. The chain has TRBV7-9 and TRBJ2-3; tentative D call: TRBD2 (6 bases). V lost 5 bases, J lost 3 bases, and 9 bases lay in between. This CDR3 has 13 residues. CDR1 SEHNR and CDR2 FQNEAQ come from the germline V gene (reference sequence). CDR3 region: CASSLEGTDTQYF. DNA for the CDR3: TGTGCCAGCAGCCTGGAGGGGACAGATACGCAGTATTTT.

The chain carries TRBV20-1 and TRBJ2-1; D unclear. Germline loops: CDR1 DFQATT, CDR2 SNEGSKA (reference sequence). Deletions cut 6 bases from V and 4 bases from J, with 4 bases between. This CDR3 is 10 amino acids long. The CDR3: CSALYNEQFF. As DNA, the CDR3 is TGCAGTGCCCTATACAATGAGCAGTTCTTC.

The V gene is TRBV6-5, the J gene TRBJ2-1; no clear D. Trimming shortened V by 0 bases and J by 1 base, and 10 bases separated the two germline ends. The CDR3 runs 16 residues. Germline CDR1 MNHEY, CDR2 SVGAGI. This chain's CDR3 is CASSYSTLRSYNEQFF. The CDR3 nucleotides are TGTGCCAGCAGTTACTCGACATTAAGGTCCTACAATGAGCAGTTCTTC.

This clone was recorded once. The chain combines TRBV19 with TRBJ2-1; D may be TRBD1 (6 bases). In germline, CDR1 is LNHDA, CDR2 SQIVND (reference sequence). V lost 1 base and J lost 12, with 13 bases in between. CDR3 size: 13 residues. The CDR3 here is CASSIARGWGQFF. CDR3 coding DNA: TGTGCCAGTAGTATAGCCAGGGGCTGGGGGCAGTTCTTC.

Notes on this clone: This CDR3 is also generated by other DNA sequences in the sample. The V call is TRBV9, the J call TRBJ2-5; 8 nucleotides agree with TRBD1. This CDR3 has 15 amino acids. After removal of 2 bases from V and 0 bases from J, the junction contained 3 bases not matched to a gene. Looked up from germline, CDR1 is SGDLS and CDR2 is YYNGEE. The CDR3 here is CASSVGQDYQETQYF. DNA of the CDR3: TGTGCCAGCAGCGTGGGACAGGATTACCAAGAGACCCAGTACTTC.

This sequence joins TRBV5-4 and TRBJ2-7; weak D call: TRBD1 (5 bases). CDR3 length: 13 residues. Germline lookup yields CDR1 SGHNT and CDR2 YYREEE (reference sequence). Trimming stripped 4 bases from V and 2 bases from J, with 10 bases between. CDR3 amino acids: CASSREQAYEQYF. CDR3 coding DNA: TGTGCCAGCAGCAGAGAACAGGCCTACGAGCAGTACTTC.

The V and J genes are TRBV9 and TRBJ2-7, with 12 bases matching TRBD1. The CDR3 length is 16 residues. Losses at the gene ends were 2 bases for V and 7 bases for J; bases not matched to a gene: 10. Per the germline V gene, CDR1 is SGDLS and CDR2 is YYNGEE. CDR3 residues: CASSVSPGQGAGEQYF. CDR3 coding DNA: TGTGCCAGCAGCGTGTCGCCGGGACAGGGGGCGGGTGAGCAGTACTTC.

The chain is built from TRBV5-6 and TRBJ2-3, with a weak D call TRBD1 (5 bases). The CDR3 totals 16 residues. CDR1 and CDR2 (germline): SGHDT, YYEEEE. V was shortened by 2 bases and J by 2 bases, with 15 bases between the two germline ends. CDR3 loop: CASSFDGHLNTDTQYF. CDR3 nucleotide sequence: TGTGCCAGCAGCTTTGACGGACATCTTAACACAGATACGCAGTATTTT.

This chain uses TRBV19 with TRBJ2-1, with TRBD2 matching over 11 bases. The length of the CDR3 is 17 residues. Unmatched junction bases numbered 8, after V lost 0 bases and J lost 7 bases. The germline gives CDR1 LNHDA, CDR2 SQIVND (reference sequence). The CDR3 sequence: CASSIDPPLAGENEQFF. DNA of the CDR3: TGTGCCAGTAGTATAGATCCCCCACTAGCGGGAGAAAATGAGCAGTTCTTC.

V usage is TRBV5-1 and J usage is TRBJ2-3; possibly TRBD1 for D (5 bases). V lost 1 base to trimming and J lost 2 bases, with 8 bases between them. Germline assignment: CDR1 SGHRS and CDR2 YFSETQ. This CDR3 spans 14 amino acids. The DNA of the CDR3 is TGCGCCAGCAGCTTGTCAGGGTACACAGATACGCAGTATTTT. Its protein is CASSLSGYTDTQYF.

This chain connects TRBV27 to TRBJ2-3; D may be TRBD2 (6 bases). Trimming left V 2 bases short and J 2 bases short, with 14 bases between. The germline V gene has CDR1 MNHEY and CDR2 SMNVEV (reference sequence). The CDR3 consists of 16 residues. The DNA of the CDR3 is TGTGCCAGCAGTTTAACTAGCCTGGATTACACAGATACGCAGTATTTT. It encodes CASSLTSLDYTDTQYF.

CDR3 in DNA: TGTGCCTGGAGGCTCTCAGGGACTAGCGGGACCTACAATGAGCAGTTCTTC. It specifies CAWRLSGTSGTYNEQFF. The chain has TRBV30 and TRBJ2-1; 13 nucleotides match TRBD2. CDR3 size: 17 residues. Trimming took 3 bases from V and 2 from J; bases not matched to a gene: 7. Per germline, CDR1 GTSNPN and CDR2 SVGIG (reference sequence).

The chain uses TRBV10-2 and TRBJ1-1; D is perhaps TRBD1 (5 bases). Per the germline V gene, CDR1 is WSHSY and CDR2 is SAAADI. The length of the CDR3 is 13 residues. Trimming left V 6 bases short and J 4 bases short, with 12 bases between. The CDR3 protein is CASRSTGGTEAFF. In DNA form, the CDR3 reads TGCGCCAGCAGATCAACCGGGGGCACTGAAGCTTTCTTT.

This clone was detected once. This chain connects TRBV18 to TRBJ2-1, with TRBD2 matching over 7 bases. V lost 3 bases and J lost 0; bases outside the gene matches: 5. The CDR3 loop spans 16 amino acids. Germline CDR1 is KGHSH and CDR2 is LQKENI. The CDR3 region is CASSPPRGGSYNEQFF. The CDR3 DNA is TGTGCCAGCTCACCCCCCCGCGGGGGCTCCTACAATGAGCAGTTCTTC.

This clone has a single count. This chain joins TRBV2 and TRBJ1-5, with 8 positions matching TRBD1. CDR3 length equals 13 residues. J gave up 8 bases and V 4 bases, and 4 bases lay outside the gene matches. Germline V CDR1 and CDR2: SNHLY, FYNNEI. As DNA, the CDR3 is TGTGCCAGCAGTGCGCAGGGGGCCGAGCCCCAGCATTTT. Encoded protein: CASSAQGAEPQHF. The complete variable domain, with remaining parts taken from reference TRBV2 and TRBJ1-5, reads EPEVTQTPSHQVTQMGQEVILRCVPISNHLYFYWYRQILGQKVEFLVSFYNNEISEKSEIFDDQFSVERPDGSNFTLKIRSTKLEDSAMYFCASSAQGAEPQHFGDGTRLSIL.

This clone was seen a few times. The chain uses TRBV5-8 and TRBJ2-5; TRBD1 matches 10 bases. CDR1 and CDR2 from the germline V gene are SGHTS and YDEGEE. The CDR3 spans 13 residues. The J segment lost 4 bases and the V segment lost 4 bases, leaving 1 base of the junction unmatched. CDR3 sequence reads: CASSRDRGETQYF. CDR3 nucleotides: TGTGCCAGCAGCCGGGACAGGGGAGAGACCCAGTACTTC. Looking up the rest from reference TRBV5-8 and TRBJ2-5 gives the full variable domain: EAGVTQSPTHLIKTRGQQATLRCSPISGHTSVYWYQQALGLGLQFLLWYDEGEERNRGNFPPRFSGRQFPNYSSELNVNALELEDSALYLCASSRDRGETQYFGPGTRLLVL.

The J gene is TRBJ2-3, the V gene TRBV19, with a possible D match to TRBD2 (5 bases). Per germline, CDR1 LNHDA and CDR2 SQIVND (reference sequence). V dropped 4 bases and J dropped 6 bases, with 11 bases sitting between them. There are 13 residues in the CDR3. The CDR3 protein is CASSTGAADTQYF. CDR3 in DNA: TGTGCCAGTAGTACTGGAGCGGCGGATACGCAGTATTTT.